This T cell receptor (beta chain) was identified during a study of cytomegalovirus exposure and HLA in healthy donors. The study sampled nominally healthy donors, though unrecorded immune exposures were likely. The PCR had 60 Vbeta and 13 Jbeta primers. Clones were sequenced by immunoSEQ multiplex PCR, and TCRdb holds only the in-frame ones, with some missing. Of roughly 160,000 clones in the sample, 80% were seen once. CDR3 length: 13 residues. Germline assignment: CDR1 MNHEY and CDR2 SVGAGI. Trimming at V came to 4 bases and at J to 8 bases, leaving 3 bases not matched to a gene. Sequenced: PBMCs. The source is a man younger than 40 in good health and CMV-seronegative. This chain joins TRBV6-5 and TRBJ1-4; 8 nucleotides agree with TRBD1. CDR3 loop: CASSSQGGEKLFF. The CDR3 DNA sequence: TGTGCCAGCAGTTCACAGGGGGGGGAAAAACTGTTTTTT.